These T cell receptor beta chains were read from a single sample in a study of regulatory T cells in long-lasting Graves disease. TCRdb reanalysed the multiplex PCR reads using MiXCR and keeps one entry per CDR3 protein. The profile shows a few hundred thousand distinct CDR3 sequences, approximately 22% of them singletons. The source was peripheral blood mononuclear cells (PBMCs), collected when the disease was refractory, from a patient treated with antithyroid drugs. Receptor source: a female donor with Graves disease. The CDR3 runs from the conserved cysteine through the conserved F or W. A D gene is named only where the DNA matches it firmly. The size field is filled for only some rows; it gives once, few, many or a size class.

size	J	V	D	length	DNA	CDR3
few	TRBJ2-7	TRBV20-1	NA	12	TGCAGTGCTAGCCAACAGGGTTACGAGCAGTACTTC	CSASQQGYEQYF
NA	TRBJ2-1	TRBV9	NA	14	TGTGCCAGCAGCAAAGATGGTTTTGCCAATGAGCAGTTCTTC	CASSKDGFANEQFF
many	TRBJ1-1	TRBV19	NA	14	TGTGCCAGCAGCATTAGTGGAGCGAACACTGAAGCTTTCTTT	CASSISGANTEAFF
many	TRBJ1-2	TRBV29-1	NA	13	TGCAGCGTTCTCCAAGGGGAGGACTATGGCTACACCTTC	CSVLQGEDYGYTF
many	TRBJ2-5	TRBV10-3	TRBD1	14	TGTGCCATCAGTCCAGACAGGGATCGAGAGACCCAGTACTTC	CAISPDRDRETQYF
few	TRBJ2-7	TRBV7-6	TRBD2	16	TGTGCCAGCAGCCCCCTAGCGGGAGACATCTCCTACGAGCAGTACTTC	CASSPLAGDISYEQYF
NA	TRBJ2-5	TRBV13	TRBD1	16	TGTGCCAGCAGCTTAGGGTGGGACAGCCAGGGAGAGACCCAGTACTTC	CASSLGWDSQGETQYF
few	TRBJ2-5	TRBV20-1	TRBD1	14	TGCAGTGCTATCCCGACAGGGGGCAAGGAGACCCAGTACTTC	CSAIPTGGKETQYF
few	TRBJ1-1	TRBV18	NA	13	TGTGCCAGCTCCCCATTGGCTATGACTGAAGCTTTCTTT	CASSPLAMTEAFF
many	TRBJ1-2	TRBV20-1	NA	13	TGCAGTGGGCCACCCACAGCTAACTATGGCTACACCTTC	CSGPPTANYGYTF
few	TRBJ1-2	TRBV5-1	NA	13	TGCGCCAGCAGCTTGGACAAAGATTATGGCTACACCTTC	CASSLDKDYGYTF
many	TRBJ1-1	TRBV6-2/TRBV6-3	NA	12	TGTGCCAGCAGTGGGGCGACAGGCCATGCTTTCTTT	CASSGATGHAFF
NA	TRBJ2-1	TRBV13	TRBD1	14	TGTGCCAGCAGCGCCGCGACAGGGCACAATGAGCAGTTCTTC	CASSAATGHNEQFF
many	TRBJ1-5	TRBV28	TRBD1	14	TGTGCCAGCAGTTATAACAGGGGGCACCAGCCCCAGCATTTT	CASSYNRGHQPQHF
NA	TRBJ1-1	TRBV4-1	NA	15	TGCGCCAGCAGCCAAGATGAACGGTTGAACACTGAAGCTTTCTTT	CASSQDERLNTEAFF
many	TRBJ1-5	TRBV28	NA	15	TGTGCCAGCAGTTTCGGGACACGAAGCAATCAGCCCCAGCATTTT	CASSFGTRSNQPQHF
many	TRBJ1-4	TRBV2	NA	15	TGTGCCAGCAGTATCACCGGGACGGCGGATGGAAAACTGTTTTTT	CASSITGTADGKLFF
few	TRBJ1-1	TRBV30	NA	10	TGTGCCTGGTTACAGGTGAAAGCTTTCTTT	CAWLQVKAFF
NA	TRBJ2-1	TRBV19	NA	11	TGTGCCAGTAGCCTCTGGGGTGAGCAGTTCTTC	CASSLWGEQFF
NA	TRBJ1-1	TRBV15	NA	16	TGTGCCACCAGCAGAGCGGACACGGACTTGAACACTGAAGCTTTCTTT	CATSRADTDLNTEAFF
many	TRBJ2-7	TRBV28	NA	16	NA	CASSSSTGILPYEQYF
NA	TRBJ2-1	TRBV6-2/TRBV6-3	TRBD2	17	TGTGCCAGCAGTACCAAAACTAGCGGGAGGTTCTACAATGAGCAGTTCTTC	CASSTKTSGRFYNEQFF
many	TRBJ2-5	TRBV7-2	NA	15	TGTGCCAGCAGCTTAGATGGCGGGTTGCAAGAGACCCAGTACTTC	CASSLDGGLQETQYF
many	TRBJ2-7	TRBV7-2	TRBD2	15	TGTGCCAGCAGCCGTCCCGGGACTAGCGACAACGAGCAGTACTTC	CASSRPGTSDNEQYF
NA	TRBJ1-1	TRBV5-6	NA	16	TGTGCCAGCAGCTTGACTGGACTGAAAACGAACACTGAAGCTTTCTTT	CASSLTGLKTNTEAFF
NA	TRBJ2-2	TRBV4-3	NA	14	TGCGCCAGCAGCCAAGATCGGGGGCACGGGGAGCTGTTTTTT	CASSQDRGHGELFF
many	TRBJ2-5	TRBV7-9	TRBD2	14	TGTGCCAGCAGCTCTTCAGGGAGGGAAGAGACCCAGTACTTC	CASSSSGREETQYF
few	TRBJ2-6	TRBV7-2	NA	17	TGTGCCAGCAGCCTAGGACCGGCTACCTCTGGGGCCAACGTCCTGACTTTC	CASSLGPATSGANVLTF
few	TRBJ2-7	TRBV27	TRBD2	14	TGTGCCAGCAGCCAGCGGGACCCCTCCTACGAGCAGTACTTC	CASSQRDPSYEQYF
NA	TRBJ1-4	TRBV29-1	NA	12	TGCAGCGGGGGGGAACGTGGGGAAAAACTGTTTTTT	CSGGERGEKLFF
NA	TRBJ2-1	TRBV20-1	TRBD2	16	TGCAGTGCTTCCGGACTAGCGGGGGATTCCTACAATGAGCAGTTCTTC	CSASGLAGDSYNEQFF
many	TRBJ2-7	TRBV6-9	TRBD1	15	TGTGCCAGCAGTTACTCGAAGCCAGGGGGCTACGAGCAGTACTTC	CASSYSKPGGYEQYF
few	TRBJ2-7	TRBV10-3	NA	15	TGTGCCATCAGCGAGAGTGGAGAAAGCTCCTACGAGCAGTACTTC	CAISESGESSYEQYF
many	TRBJ2-4	TRBV2	NA	17	TGTGCCAGCAGTGAAGCGGGAACAATGGGTGCCAAAAACATTCAGTACTTC	CASSEAGTMGAKNIQYF
few	TRBJ1-5	TRBV6-2/TRBV6-3	TRBD1	16	TGTGCCAGCAGCGTCCGGGGGACAGGGGGCAATCAGCCCCAGCATTTT	CASSVRGTGGNQPQHF
once	TRBJ2-3	TRBV19	NA	17	TGTGCCAGTAGCCGCAGTTCTAGCCTAGTAATCTCAGATACGCAGTATTTT	CASSRSSSLVISDTQYF
many	TRBJ2-4	TRBV28	NA	13	TGTGCCAGCAAGGGGCCACGGGGGAACATTCAGTACTTC	CASKGPRGNIQYF
many	TRBJ2-7	TRBV29-1	NA	12	TGCAGCGTTGACGGGCAGGGGCCCGAGCAGTACTTC	CSVDGQGPEQYF
many	TRBJ2-7	TRBV6-6	NA	15	TGTGCCAGCAGTTACTCGGGCGGCAGCTCCTACGAGCAGTACTTC	CASSYSGGSSYEQYF
many	TRBJ2-7	TRBV29-1	TRBD1	13	TGCAGCGTGGATACAGGGGGAACCTACGAGCAGTACTTC	CSVDTGGTYEQYF
NA	TRBJ2-5	TRBV20-1	NA	15	TGCAGTGCTACGCTCTTAGTGACACGCCAAGAGACCCAGTACTTC	CSATLLVTRQETQYF
NA	TRBJ2-6	TRBV27	NA	18	TGTGCCAGCAGTGTTATTCCCGGGACCTCACCTGGGGCCAACGTCCTGACTTTC	CASSVIPGTSPGANVLTF
few	TRBJ2-1	TRBV28	NA	15	TGTGCCTCCCGCCGAGGGCCCAACTCCTACAATGAGCAGTTCTTC	CASRRGPNSYNEQFF
NA	TRBJ2-6	TRBV30	NA	16	TGTGCCTGGAGCCCGACCTCGACCTCTGGGGCCAACGTCCTGACTTTC	CAWSPTSTSGANVLTF
NA	TRBJ1-1	TRBV19	TRBD1	16	TGTGCCAGTAGTTTCACAGGGGGCGTTTTGAGGACTGAAGCTTTCTTT	CASSFTGGVLRTEAFF
many	TRBJ1-4	TRBV7-9	NA	13	TGTGCCAGCAGCTTAGCGACCGACAGATTGCTGTTTTTT	CASSLATDRLLFF
many	TRBJ2-5	TRBV6-1	NA	13	TGTGCCAGCAGGTATTATGGGGCAGAGACCCAGTACTTC	CASRYYGAETQYF
many	TRBJ2-2	TRBV6-1	TRBD2	15	TGTGCCAGCACGACTAGCGGGAGGAACACCGGGGAGCTGTTTTTT	CASTTSGRNTGELFF
many	TRBJ1-1	TRBV2	NA	12	TGTGCCAGCAGAGAGACTCTGACTGAAGCTTTCTTT	CASRETLTEAFF
NA	TRBJ2-7	TRBV12-3/TRBV12-4	NA	16	TGTGCCAGCAGTTTTTTTTCTGGCGACAGGCTGTACGAGCAGTACTTC	CASSFFSGDRLYEQYF
many	TRBJ2-2	TRBV28	TRBD2	18	TGTGCCAGCAGTCCTTGGACTAGCGGGGGCCTGAGCACCGGGGAGCTGTTTTTT	CASSPWTSGGLSTGELFF
once	TRBJ1-4	TRBV12-3/TRBV12-4	TRBD1	17	TGTGCCAGCAGTGCGCGGGACAGGGGGATGGCTAATGAAAAACTGTTTTTT	CASSARDRGMANEKLFF
many	TRBJ2-5	TRBV6-5	TRBD2	18	TGTGCCAGCAGTTACTCGATGGTTAGCGGGAGAGACGAGGAGACCCAGTACTTC	CASSYSMVSGRDEETQYF
NA	TRBJ2-2	TRBV4-3	TRBD2	18	TGCGCCAGCAGCCAAGATCCCGGGGGCCGGGGGGGGGGCGGGGAGCTGTTTTTT	CASSQDPGGRGGGGELFF